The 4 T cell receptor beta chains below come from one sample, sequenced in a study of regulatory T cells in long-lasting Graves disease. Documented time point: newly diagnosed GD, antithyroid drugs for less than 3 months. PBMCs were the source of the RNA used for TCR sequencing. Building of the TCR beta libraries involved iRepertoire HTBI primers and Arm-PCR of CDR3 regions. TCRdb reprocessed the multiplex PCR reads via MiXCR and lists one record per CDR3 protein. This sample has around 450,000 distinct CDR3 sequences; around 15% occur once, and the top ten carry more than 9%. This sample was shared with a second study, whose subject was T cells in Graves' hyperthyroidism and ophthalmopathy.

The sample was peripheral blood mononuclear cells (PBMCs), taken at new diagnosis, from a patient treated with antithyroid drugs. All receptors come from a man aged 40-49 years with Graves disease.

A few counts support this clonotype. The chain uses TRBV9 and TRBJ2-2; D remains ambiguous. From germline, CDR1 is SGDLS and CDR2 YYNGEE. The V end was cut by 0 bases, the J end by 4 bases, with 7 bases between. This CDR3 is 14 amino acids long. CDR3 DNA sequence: TGTGCCAGCAGCGTAGTAGGAAGCACCGGGGAGCTGTTTTTT. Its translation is CASSVVGSTGELFF.

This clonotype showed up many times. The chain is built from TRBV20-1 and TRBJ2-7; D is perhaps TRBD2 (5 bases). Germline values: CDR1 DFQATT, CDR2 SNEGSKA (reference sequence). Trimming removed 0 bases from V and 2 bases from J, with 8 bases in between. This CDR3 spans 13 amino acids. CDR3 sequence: CSARDGLAYEQYF. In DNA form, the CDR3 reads TGCAGTGCTAGAGATGGACTGGCCTACGAGCAGTACTTC.

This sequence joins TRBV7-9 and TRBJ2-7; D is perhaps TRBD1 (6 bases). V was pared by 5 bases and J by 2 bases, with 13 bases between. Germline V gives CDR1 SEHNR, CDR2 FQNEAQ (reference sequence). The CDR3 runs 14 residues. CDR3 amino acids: CASSGQGPPYEQYF. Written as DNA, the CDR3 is TGTGCCAGCAGCGGCCAGGGGCCACCCTACGAGCAGTACTTC.

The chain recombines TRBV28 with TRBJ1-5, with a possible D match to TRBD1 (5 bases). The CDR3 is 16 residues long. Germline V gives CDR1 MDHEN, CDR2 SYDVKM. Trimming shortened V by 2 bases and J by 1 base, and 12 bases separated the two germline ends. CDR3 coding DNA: TGTGCCAGCAGTTTAGGGGGGATTTCGAGCAATCAGCCCCAGCATTTT. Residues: CASSLGGISSNQPQHF. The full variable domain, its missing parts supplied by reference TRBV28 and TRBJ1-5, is DVKVTQSSRYLVKRTGEKVFLECVQDMDHENMFWYRQDPGLGLRLIYFSYDVKMKEKGDIPEGYSVSREKKERFSLILESASTNQTSMYLCASSLGGISSNQPQHFGDGTRLSIL.